This is a list of T cell receptor beta chains from one sample in a study of blood T cells in healthy people across ages. Each CDR3 protein is one row after TCRdb ran MiXCR on the 5' RACE reads. The sample carries over a million distinct CDR3 sequences, around 42% recorded once. Sequencing input: blood. The receptors stem from a woman between 18 and 29 years old in good health. Each CDR3 is given with its conserved first and last residue. Fields, in order: V gene, clone size, J gene, D gene, CDR3 protein, CDR3 DNA. A D gene is named only where the DNA matches it firmly. Clone size is shown for a subset of rows, as once, few, many or a class of expanded clone.

TRBV28,few,TRBJ2-7,-,CASSVLSYEQYF,TGTGCCAGCAGTGTTCTTTCCTACGAGCAGTACTTC
TRBV3-1,few,TRBJ2-7,TRBD2,CASSHTSGEYEQYF,TGTGCCAGCAGCCATACTAGCGGTGAATACGAGCAGTACTTC
TRBV4-1,-,TRBJ1-1,-,CASSQRGDYAEAFF,TGCGCCAGCAGCCAGCGCGGGGATTACGCTGAAGCTTTCTTT
TRBV20-1,few,TRBJ2-1,TRBD1,CSAGRAITGGEFYNEQFF,TGCAGTGCCGGGCGAGCAATAACAGGGGGCGAGTTCTACAATGAGCAGTTCTTC
TRBV20-1,-,TRBJ2-5,-,CSGSGAMGTQYF,TGCAGTGGTTCGGGGGCGATGGGGACCCAGTACTTC
TRBV5-1,few,TRBJ2-5,-,CASSFSQGQETQYF,TGCGCCAGCAGCTTTTCGCAGGGTCAAGAGACCCAGTACTTC
TRBV21-1,-,TRBJ1-2,-,CASSYRDRDLNNYGYTF,TGTGCCAGTAGCTACCGGGACAGGGACCTCAATAACTATGGCTACACCTTC
TRBV7-9,-,TRBJ2-5,-,CASSLDGGPQETQYF,TGTGCCAGCAGCTTAGACGGCGGACCCCAAGAGACCCAGTACTTC
TRBV25-1,-,TRBJ1-2,-,CASSEYYSRGQGGGYTF,TGTGCCAGCAGTGAATATTATTCGCGGGGACAAGGTGGGGGCTACACCTTC
TRBV27,-,TRBJ2-4,TRBD1,CAGSSRTGGKNIQYF,TGTGCCGGCAGTTCCCGGACAGGGGGCAAAAACATTCAGTACTTC
TRBV28,few,TRBJ2-5,-,CASGGAHLGEQYF,TGTGCCAGCGGCGGGGCCCATTTGGGGGAGCAGTACTTC
TRBV7-6,-,TRBJ2-7,TRBD2,CANSLGELAGSIPYEQYF,TGTGCCAACAGCTTAGGAGAACTAGCGGGAAGTATCCCCTACGAGCAGTACTTC
TRBV4-2,many,TRBJ2-1,TRBD2,CASSQGAGGPNEQFF,TGTGCCAGCAGCCAAGGAGCGGGAGGGCCGAATGAGCAGTTCTTC
TRBV5-1,-,TRBJ2-7,-,CASSPAYSYEQYF,TGCGCCAGCAGCCCCGCGTATTCCTACGAGCAGTACTTC